This passage covers 18 T cell receptor beta chains from one sample sequenced in a study of control samples from healthy donors and cancer patients. Assay used: immunoSEQ multiplex PCR; TCRdb lists only in-frame clones, some missing. The table shows roughly 130,000 clones, with about 88% occurring only once. The sample was blood. The receptors stem from a man aged 45-65 years in good health.

CDR3 sequence reads: CATGQGAGNEQFF. Here the CDR3 DNA reads TGTGCCACCGGACAGGGGGCTGGGAATGAGCAGTTCTTC. The chain joins TRBV6-5 to TRBJ2-1; TRBD1 agrees at 11 bases. The CDR3 has 13 residues. V shed 10 bases, J shed 7 bases, and the junction held 6 bases outside the gene matches. From germline, CDR1 is MNHEY and CDR2 SVGAGI.

This chain connects TRBV11-2 to TRBJ2-7; weak D call: TRBD2 (5 bases). The length of the CDR3 is 14 residues. The V gene lost 0 bases and the J gene lost 2 bases, with 8 bases spanning the gap. CDR1 and CDR2 (germline): SGHAT, FQNNGV. This CDR3 is CASSLDGVTYEQYF. Here the CDR3 DNA reads TGTGCCAGCAGCTTAGACGGGGTAACCTACGAGCAGTACTTC.

About this clone itself: The junction shows a germline mismatch at one end, possibly a read error. This rearrangement joins TRBV2 to TRBJ1-2, with D maybe TRBD1 (6 bases). Germline values: CDR1 SNHLY, CDR2 FYNNEI. The CDR3 covers 17 residues. DNA of the CDR3: TGTGCCCGCAGTGAAAGTGGGGGCGGGGGCGTAGGCTATGGCTACACCTTC. Translation gives CARSESGGGGVGYGYTF.

This sequence joins TRBV4-1 and TRBJ1-5; tentatively, D is TRBD1 (5 bases). This CDR3 has 18 residues. CDR1 and CDR2 from the germline V gene are MGHRA and YSYEKL. The V end was cut by 4 bases, the J end by 3 bases, with 22 bases between. In DNA form, the CDR3 reads TGCGCCAGCAGCCCCGGCCCCCTTTCAGCAGGGCCCAATCAGCCCCAGCATTTT. Translated, it gives CASSPGPLSAGPNQPQHF.

The gene calls are TRBV5-5 and TRBJ1-4; a possible D gene is TRBD1 (6 bases). V shed 3 bases and J shed 7 bases, with 16 bases lying between them. The germline CDR1 and CDR2 sequences are SGHKS and YYEKEE (reference sequence). The CDR3 extends over 15 amino acids. The CDR3 sequence is CASSSKRGLGEKLFF. DNA of the CDR3: TGTGCCAGCAGCTCTAAGAGGGGGTTGGGTGAAAAACTGTTTTTT.

V and J are TRBV20-1 and TRBJ2-3; D ambiguous. Germline V gene data show CDR1 as DFQATT and CDR2 as SNEGSKA (reference sequence). The V end lost 3 bases, the J end lost 0 bases, and 16 bases lay between the germline ends. The CDR3 extends over 16 amino acids. In nucleotides, the CDR3 is TGCAGTGCTAGTCCTCCTGAATCTTCTAGCACAGATACGCAGTATTTT. It yields the protein CSASPPESSSTDTQYF.

V gene TRBV3-1 (or the pseudogene TRBV3-2) combines with J gene TRBJ1-6; possible D gene TRBD1, 6 bases. Germline lookup yields CDR1 LGHDT and CDR2 YNNKEL (reference sequence). The length of the CDR3 is 14 residues. V was cut by 4 bases and J by 4 bases, with 8 bases left in between. CDR3 in DNA: TGTGCCAGCAGCCCGACAGGTTATAATTCACCCCTCCACTTT. Its translation is CASSPTGYNSPLHF.

J is TRBJ2-7 and V is TRBV5-1, with TRBD1 identical over 9 bases. The CDR3 spans 18 residues. V gave up 0 bases and J gave up 6 bases; unmatched junction bases: 16. Germline V gene sequence: CDR1 SGHRS, CDR2 YFSETQ. CDR3 sequence: CASSLAGTGFRTTGEQYF. In DNA, the CDR3 is TGCGCCAGCAGCTTGGCCGGGACAGGGTTCCGCACGACCGGCGAGCAGTACTTC.

V and J are TRBV15 and TRBJ1-5, with D unresolved. CDR3 size: 12 residues. Deletions cut 0 bases from V and 7 bases from J, with 4 bases between. The germline V gene has CDR1 LNHNV and CDR2 YYDKDF (reference sequence). The CDR3 DNA sequence: TGTGCCACCAGCAGAGATATCCAGCCCCAGCATTTT. It translates to CATSRDIQPQHF.

V gene TRBV3-1 (or the pseudogene TRBV3-2) combines with J gene TRBJ2-7; no clear D. CDR3 size: 15 residues. The germline CDR1 and CDR2 sequences are LGHDT and YNNKEL (reference sequence). Deletions cut 4 bases from V and 0 bases from J, with 13 bases between. The CDR3 is CASSLWQDSSYEQYF. In DNA, the CDR3 is TGTGCCAGCAGCCTATGGCAGGATAGCTCCTACGAGCAGTACTTC.

This chain joins TRBV15 and TRBJ2-1; 8 bases line up with TRBD1. V dropped 4 bases and J dropped 1; count of bases not matched to a gene: 9. In germline, CDR1 is LNHNV, CDR2 YYDKDF (reference sequence). CDR3 length: 17 amino acids. CDR3 protein: CATSTAGTGRSYNEQFF. Here the CDR3 DNA reads TGTGCCACCAGCACCGCGGGGACAGGACGATCCTACAATGAGCAGTTCTTC.

The rearrangement joins TRBV7-2 to TRBJ2-1; the D gene is possibly TRBD2 (6 bases). V lost 2 bases and J lost 4, with 9 bases in between. Germline loops: CDR1 SGHTA, CDR2 FQGNSA. There are 14 residues in the CDR3. This CDR3 reads CASSLLGGYNEQFF. CDR3 coding DNA: TGTGCCAGCAGCTTATTGGGGGGTTACAATGAGCAGTTCTTC.

The chain recombines TRBV6-1 with TRBJ2-3, with TRBD2 matching 12 bases. V lost 2 bases and J lost 6; bases outside the gene matches: 9. The CDR3 extends over 17 amino acids. Germline loops: CDR1 MNHNS, CDR2 SASEGT. For the CDR3, the DNA is TGTGCCAGCAGTGAATCGCCTAGCGGGGGGGCTTGGGATACGCAGTATTTT. Translated, it gives CASSESPSGGAWDTQYF.

This clone was observed a single time. V usage is TRBV28 and J usage is TRBJ1-1; possible D gene TRBD1, 6 bases. Germline CDR1 is MDHEN and CDR2 is SYDVKM. Trimming removed 2 bases at V and 1 base at J, with 11 bases between. The CDR3 is 15 amino acids. DNA for the CDR3: TGTGCCAGCAGTTTACGACGGGACAAGAACACTGAAGCTTTCTTT. Encoded protein: CASSLRRDKNTEAFF.

The CDR3 reads CASSWAGTGELFF. CDR3 nucleotides: TGTGCCAGCTCCTGGGCGGGTACCGGGGAGCTGTTTTTT. The chain is built from TRBV28 and TRBJ2-2, with D possibly being TRBD2 (5 bases). The CDR3 has 13 residues. Germline V gives CDR1 MDHEN, CDR2 SYDVKM. Trimming removed 8 bases from V and 5 bases from J, with 12 bases in between.

The chain recombines TRBV29-1 with TRBJ2-7; weak D call: TRBD1 (5 bases). Germline assignment: CDR1 SQVTM and CDR2 ANQGSEA. The CDR3 is 12 residues long. Trimming stripped 6 bases from V and 3 bases from J, with 12 bases between. The CDR3 DNA is TGCAGCGTCGAAATTCAGGGCTACGAGCAGTACTTC. Amino acids: CSVEIQGYEQYF.

The chain carries TRBV7-9 and TRBJ2-7; no reliable D call. CDR1 is SEHNR, CDR2 FQNEAQ, per germline (reference sequence). The CDR3 is 11 residues long. V shed 7 bases and J shed 1 base, with 5 bases lying between them. CDR3: CASMNSYEQYF. In DNA, the CDR3 is TGTGCCAGCATGAATTCCTACGAGCAGTACTTC.

CDR3: CASSPVMGAGEQYF. CDR3 in DNA: TGCGCCAGCAGCCCGGTCATGGGGGCGGGCGAGCAGTACTTC. This chain links TRBV5-1 with TRBJ2-7; possibly TRBD1 for D (6 bases). V was clipped by 4 bases and J by 6 bases, with 17 bases between them. The CDR3 runs 14 residues. Looked up from germline, CDR1 is SGHRS and CDR2 is YFSETQ. Filled out from reference TRBV5-1 and TRBJ2-7, the complete variable domain reads KAGVTQTPRYLIKTRGQQVTLSCSPISGHRSVSWYQQTPGQGLQFLFEYFSETQRNKGNFPGRFSGRQFSNSRSEMNVSTLELGDSALYLCASSPVMGAGEQYFGPGTRLTVT.